This entry concerns a single TCR beta chain. What it recognizes is unknown. TCRdb keeps only in-frame clones here, not all; method: immunoSEQ multiplex PCR. The sample consists of roughly 57,000 clones, 87% of them appearing once. This sample is part of a study of OX40 agonist ivuxolimab in advanced cancers. Study overall: Patients assigned to dose escalation were diagnosed with hepatocellular carcinoma, melanoma, renal cell or head and neck cancer.

Overall study findings and caveats: CD8+ T cells showed, on average, more clonal expansion than CD4+ cells. Partial responders at 0.1-3.0 mg/kg showed near-lowest clonal expansion.

Sequencing used CD4+ or CD8+ T cells sorted from blood, obtained in a trial of the OX40 agonist ivuxolimab. The origin of this receptor is an adult with an advanced solid tumor such as melanoma, head and neck, liver or kidney cancer.

The CDR3 region is CASSPGTGSSYEQYF. The CDR3, as DNA: TGCGCCAGCAGCCCGGGGACGGGGAGCTCCTACGAGCAGTACTTC. This chain uses TRBV5-1 with TRBJ2-7; the D gene could be TRBD1 or TRBD2 (5 bases each). This CDR3 comprises 15 residues. Trimming took 4 bases from V and 0 from J, leaving 14 bases between them. The V gene's germline CDR1 is SGHRS and CDR2 YFSETQ.